Shown below are 14 T cell receptor beta chains from a single sample sequenced in a study of graft-versus-host responses after intestinal transplantation. TCRdb's copy holds only in-frame clones and misses some; the assay was immunoSEQ multiplex PCR. This sample has about 110,000 clones, with just over 90% found just once. Their antigen targets remain unknown. The sequencing used unstimulated CD4+ T cells sorted from spleen or lymph node cells, collected before transplant. These TCRs come from a human donor who was the organ donor for an intestinal transplant.

J is TRBJ2-7 and V is TRBV11-2, with TRBD2 identical over 11 bases. The V gene's germline CDR1 is SGHAT and CDR2 FQNNGV. Germline trimming cut 5 bases from V and 6 bases from J; bases unmatched to any gene: 6. The CDR3 is 14 residues long. The CDR3 reads CASSETSGSLEQYF. The CDR3 bases are TGTGCCAGCAGCGAAACTAGCGGGAGTCTCGAGCAGTACTTC.

The chain employs TRBV9 and TRBJ2-1; D unresolved. Trimming took off 0 bases at V and 8 bases at J, with 15 bases between the two ends. The CDR3 sequence is 15 residues long. The germline gives CDR1 SGDLS, CDR2 YYNGEE. The CDR3 here is CASSVGAGPRDEQFF. The CDR3, as DNA: TGTGCCAGCAGCGTAGGGGCCGGGCCAAGGGATGAGCAGTTCTTC.

This clone has just a few counts. The CDR3 sequence is CASSLRDSGQFF. The CDR3 DNA is TGCGCCAGCAGTCTCCGGGACTCCGGGCAGTTCTTC. The chain employs TRBV5-1 and TRBJ2-1, with D possibly matching TRBD2 (6 bases). Per germline, CDR1 SGHRS and CDR2 YFSETQ. The CDR3 consists of 12 residues. The V end was cut by 5 bases, the J end by 12 bases, with 15 bases between. Filled out from reference TRBV5-1 and TRBJ2-1, the complete variable domain reads KAGVTQTPRYLIKTRGQQVTLSCSPISGHRSVSWYQQTPGQGLQFLFEYFSETQRNKGNFPGRFSGRQFSNSRSEMNVSTLELGDSALYLCASSLRDSGQFFGPGTRLTVL.

CDR3 region: CASSLNSREAGELFF. CDR3 coding DNA: TGTGCCAGCAGCTTGAATAGCAGGGAGGCCGGGGAGCTGTTTTTT. The chain is built from TRBV5-4 and TRBJ2-2; TRBD2 might be the D (6 bases). Germline assignment: CDR1 SGHNT and CDR2 YYREEE (reference sequence). Trimming removed 1 base from V and 6 bases from J, with 13 bases in between. This CDR3 comprises 15 residues.

This clone was picked up one time. The chain uses TRBV19 and TRBJ2-3; 10 bases agree with TRBD2. Germline values: CDR1 LNHDA, CDR2 SQIVND (reference sequence). With V trimmed by 10 bases and J by 5 bases, 6 bases remained unmatched. The CDR3 covers 13 residues. DNA for the CDR3: TGTGCCACGGTAGCGGGAGGTGTAGATACGCAGTATTTT. This gives the protein CATVAGGVDTQYF.

This clone was observed a single time. The chain is built from TRBV6-9 and TRBJ2-4; D not certain. The V gene's germline CDR1 is MNHGY and CDR2 SVAAGI. The CDR3 totals 15 residues. Trimming left V 2 bases short and J 3 bases short, with 11 bases between. Here the CDR3 reads CASSYPRVGKNIQYF. The CDR3 DNA reads TGTGCCAGCAGTTATCCACGGGTAGGCAAAAACATTCAGTACTTC.

The gene calls are TRBV4-2 and TRBJ1-1, with no clear D. Between the trimmed V and J ends, which lost 4 bases and 3 bases, there was a span of 9 bases. Germline V lookup: CDR1 LGHNA, CDR2 YNFKEQ. The CDR3 sequence is 13 residues long. CDR3 DNA sequence: TGTGCCAGCAGCCCGAGCCCGGACACTGAAGCTTTCTTT. Its protein product is CASSPSPDTEAFF.

The genes are TRBV19 and TRBJ1-5; D gene uncertain. The ends were cut back, 1 base at V and 6 bases at J, with 13 bases in the middle. Germline V CDR1 and CDR2: LNHDA, SQIVND (reference sequence). The CDR3 is made up of 15 amino acids. CDR3 nucleotides: TGTGCCAGTAGTATAGTCTTCGGGTTCGGTCAGCCCCAGCATTTT. Its protein is CASSIVFGFGQPQHF.

The gene calls are TRBV7-6 and TRBJ2-5, with unresolved D. Trimming shortened V by 2 bases and J by 7 bases, and 8 bases separated the two germline ends. This CDR3 is built from 12 residues. Germline values: CDR1 SGHVS, CDR2 FNYEAQ. Here the CDR3 DNA reads TGTGCCAGCAGCTTAACGAGACGGACCCAGTACTTC. Protein product: CASSLTRRTQYF.

The V and J genes are TRBV6-8 and TRBJ1-5; D call uncertain. CDR3 size: 11 residues. V gave up 7 bases and J gave up 5 bases, with 6 bases separating them. Germline V gene lookup returns CDR1 MNHGY and CDR2 SAAAGT. In DNA, the CDR3 is TGTGCCAGCACCTGGGATCAGCCCCAGCATTTT. Its translation is CASTWDQPQHF.

The rearrangement links TRBV15 to TRBJ2-5, with D possibly TRBD1 on 6 matching bases. The CDR3 length is 15 residues. The V end was cut by 4 bases, the J end by 1 base, with 13 bases between. Germline lookup yields CDR1 LNHNV and CDR2 YYDKDF (reference sequence). The DNA for the CDR3 is TGTGCCACCAGCATACTCCAGGGGTTCCAAGAGACCCAGTACTTC. Translated, it gives CATSILQGFQETQYF. Drawing the rest from reference TRBV15 and TRBJ2-5, the complete variable domain is DAMVIQNPRYQVTQFGKPVTLSCSQTLNHNVMYWYQQKSSQAPKLLFHYYDKDFNNEADTPDNFQSRRPNTSFCFLDIRSPGLGDTAMYLCATSILQGFQETQYFGPGTRLLVL.

The chain carries TRBV4-1 and TRBJ1-4, with unresolved D. Germline values: CDR1 MGHRA, CDR2 YSYEKL. Trimming left V 4 bases short and J 7 bases short, with 7 bases between. This CDR3 is 12 amino acids long. CDR3 sequence: CASSPHGEKLFF. The CDR3 DNA reads as TGCGCCAGCAGCCCACACGGTGAAAAACTGTTTTTT.

V and J are TRBV6-1 and TRBJ2-7; the match to TRBD1 covers 7 bases. The CDR3 length is 14 residues. V was clipped by 5 bases and J by 0 bases; unmatched bases: 4. Germline-derived CDR1 and CDR2 are MNHNS and SASEGT. CDR3 protein: CASSQGVPSYEQYF. CDR3 bases: TGTGCCAGCAGTCAGGGGGTCCCCTCCTACGAGCAGTACTTC.

The chain links TRBV6-1 to TRBJ2-4, with D possibly being TRBD1 or TRBD2 (5 bases each). Germline values: CDR1 MNHNS, CDR2 SASEGT. CDR3 length equals 17 residues. Trimming stripped 2 bases from V and 1 base from J, with 15 bases between. The CDR3 spells CASSEKRVWGAKNIQYF. The CDR3 bases are TGTGCCAGCAGTGAAAAGAGGGTGTGGGGGGCCAAAAACATTCAGTACTTC.